Each of the 21 T cell receptor beta chains below was sequenced from the same sample in a study of cytomegalovirus exposure and HLA in healthy donors. The PCR made use of 60 Vbeta and 13 Jbeta primers. Data came from immunoSEQ multiplex PCR; TCRdb stores just in-frame clones and leaves some out. In the table there are roughly 150,000 clones, around 84% of which are singletons. The sample comprised PBMCs. All receptors derive from a man aged 30-40 years in good health and CMV-seropositive.

This sequence joins TRBV25-1 and TRBJ1-1, with D perhaps matching TRBD1 (6 bases). Germline assignment: CDR1 MGHDK and CDR2 SYGVNS. V was clipped by 3 bases and J by 6 bases, with 17 bases between them. The CDR3 runs 15 residues. This CDR3 is CASSEYKGRGAEAFF. CDR3 nucleotides: TGTGCCAGCAGTGAGTATAAGGGCAGGGGCGCTGAAGCTTTCTTT.

This clone was detected a few times. V is TRBV6-6 and J is TRBJ2-1; weak D call: TRBD2 (6 bases). The ends were cut back, 2 bases at V and 12 bases at J, with 11 bases in the middle. Germline V CDR1 and CDR2: MNHNY, SVGAGI (reference sequence). The CDR3 length is 12 residues. The CDR3 DNA sequence: TGTGCCAGCAGTTACGCGGGGATGGGGCAGTTCTTC. Residues: CASSYAGMGQFF.

The rearrangement links TRBV28 to TRBJ2-1; TRBD2 matches at 11 bases. This CDR3 region has 14 residues. V was pared by 7 bases and J by 8 bases, with 7 bases of the junction left unmatched. The germline V gene encodes CDR1 MDHEN and CDR2 SYDVKM. This CDR3 reads CASTTSGRTDEQFF. The CDR3 nucleotides are TGTGCCAGCACCACTAGCGGGAGAACGGATGAGCAGTTCTTC.

The genes are TRBV7-5 and TRBJ2-7; no check of the table's D call, TRBD2, against the DNA was made. TRBV7-5 is classified as a pseudogene. CDR3 length: 19 residues. The DNA for the CDR3 is TGTGTCAGAAGCTTAAGCGTCCGGGGGGCGTTTGGGGGGCGCTACGAGCAGTACGTC. It is translated as CVRSLSVRGAFGGRYEQYV.

V usage is TRBV6-6 and J usage is TRBJ2-1, with 8 nucleotides matching TRBD2. In germline, CDR1 is MNHNY, CDR2 SVGAGI (reference sequence). CDR3 length: 16 residues. The J segment lost 1 base and the V segment lost 2 bases, leaving 4 bases of the junction unmatched. CDR3 coding DNA: TGTGCCAGCAGTTACCCTACTAGCGGATCCTACAATGAGCAGTTCTTC. Amino acids: CASSYPTSGSYNEQFF.

This sequence joins TRBV5-8 and TRBJ2-3; the D is unclear. Germline V CDR1 and CDR2: SGHTS, YDEGEE. V was clipped by 0 bases and J by 5 bases, with 13 bases between them. The CDR3 is 15 residues long. The CDR3 protein is CASSLGAMVGDTQYF. Here the CDR3 DNA reads TGTGCCAGCAGCTTGGGGGCGATGGTTGGAGATACGCAGTATTTT.

The chain couples TRBV7-2 to TRBJ1-1; 8 positions match TRBD1. Germline CDR1 reads SGHTA; CDR2 reads FQGNSA. V was pared by 5 bases and J by 10 bases, with 9 bases of the junction left unmatched. This CDR3 is built from 13 residues. The CDR3 is CASSQGTGRGAFF. CDR3 coding DNA: TGTGCCAGCAGCCAGGGGACAGGTCGGGGAGCTTTCTTT.

This chain uses TRBV2 with TRBJ2-3; the D gene is possibly TRBD2 (6 bases). Germline CDR1 reads SNHLY; CDR2 reads FYNNEI. The V end was cut by 3 bases, the J end by 2 bases, with 15 bases between. The CDR3 consists of 16 residues. CDR3 protein: CASSERFGGITDTQYF. The CDR3 DNA reads as TGTGCCAGCAGTGAGAGGTTCGGCGGGATCACAGATACGCAGTATTTT.

The rearrangement joins TRBV6-5 to TRBJ1-1, with D tentatively TRBD1 (5 bases). The CDR3 length is 15 residues. Per germline, CDR1 MNHEY and CDR2 SVGAGI. The V end was cut by 1 base, the J end by 0 bases, with 9 bases between. CDR3 sequence reads: CASSYLAGMNTEAFF. The CDR3 nucleotides read TGTGCCAGCAGTTACTTGGCAGGGATGAACACTGAAGCTTTCTTT.

This clone occurred once. The chain recombines TRBV11-3 with TRBJ1-4; 9 nucleotides line up with TRBD1. Germline trimming cut 5 bases from V and 6 bases from J; bases unmatched to any gene: 4. Germline V lookup: CDR1 SGHNT, CDR2 YENEEA. The CDR3 has 14 residues. CDR3 bases: TGTGCCAGCAGCCTTGGACAGGGGCATGAAAAACTGTTTTTT. Its translation is CASSLGQGHEKLFF.

The rearrangement uses TRBV15 and TRBJ2-6, with TRBD2 matching over 14 bases. CDR3 length: 19 residues. The ends lost 4 bases at V and 0 bases at J; junction bases unmatched: 5. Germline lookup yields CDR1 LNHNV and CDR2 YYDKDF (reference sequence). In DNA, the CDR3 is TGTGCCACCAGCAATCACGGGACTAGCGGGAGCTCTGGGGCCAACGTCCTGACTTTC. Its translation: CATSNHGTSGSSGANVLTF.

The J gene is TRBJ2-1, the V gene TRBV5-4; tentatively, D is TRBD2 (5 bases). This CDR3 region has 14 residues. The germline V gene has CDR1 SGHNT and CDR2 YYREEE (reference sequence). V gave up 7 bases and J gave up 7 bases, with 18 bases separating them. The CDR3 bases are TGTGCCAGCCTGGGTCGGGATAATGGGAATGAGCAGTTCTTC. It encodes CASLGRDNGNEQFF.

The V call is TRBV5-4, the J call TRBJ1-1; 9 bases match TRBD1. Germline assignment: CDR1 SGHNT and CDR2 YYREEE (reference sequence). The V and J ends lost 3 bases and 6 bases, in that order; junction bases with no gene match: 6. This CDR3 contains 14 residues. CDR3 in DNA: TGTGCCAGCAGCTCCCCCGGGACAGGGCCTGAAGCTTTCTTT. Its protein is CASSSPGTGPEAFF.

The chain couples TRBV7-2 to TRBJ2-1; 8 nucleotides align to TRBD2. Germline V gene lookup returns CDR1 SGHTA and CDR2 FQGNSA. Trimming cost V 2 bases and J 10 bases; bases outside gene matches: 7. The CDR3 length is 14 residues. DNA for the CDR3: TGTGCCAGCAGCTTATCCCCGGGAGGGATGGAGCAGTTCTTC. This translates into CASSLSPGGMEQFF.

The chain joins TRBV5-4 to TRBJ1-1; maybe TRBD1 (6 bases). Germline V gives CDR1 SGHNT, CDR2 YYREEE (reference sequence). The CDR3 runs 14 residues. Trimming took off 2 bases at V and 3 bases at J, with 11 bases between the two ends. The CDR3 loop reads CASSFGQRDTEAFF. The CDR3 DNA is TGTGCCAGCAGCTTCGGACAGCGAGACACTGAAGCTTTCTTT.

The chain carries TRBV14 and TRBJ2-3, with D tentatively TRBD2 (6 bases). Trimming pared 4 bases from V and 9 bases from J, leaving 14 bases between. CDR1 is SGHDN, CDR2 FVKESK, per germline. The CDR3 is made up of 13 amino acids. CDR3 residues: CASSLAGSLTQYF. In nucleotides, the CDR3 is TGTGCCAGCAGCCTGGCGGGGAGCTTAACGCAGTATTTT.

V and J are TRBV7-6 and TRBJ2-3, with TRBD2 as a possible D gene (5 bases). The CDR3 totals 15 residues. Trimming removed 2 bases from V and 2 bases from J, with 11 bases in between. Germline-derived CDR1 and CDR2 are SGHVS and FNYEAQ. The CDR3 DNA is TGTGCCAGCAGCTTAAGTGGACTCATCACAGATACGCAGTATTTT. This gives the protein CASSLSGLITDTQYF. The variable domain in full, completed from reference TRBV7-6 and TRBJ2-3, reads GAGVSQSPRYKVTKRGQDVALRCDPISGHVSLYWYRQALGQGPEFLTYFNYEAQQDKSGLPNDRFSAERPEGSISTLTIQRTEQRDSAMYRCASSLSGLITDTQYFGPGTRLTVL.

The J gene is TRBJ2-3, the V gene TRBV19, with 13 bases matching TRBD2. V shed 7 bases and J 6 bases; nucleotides not matched to a gene: 7. Germline values: CDR1 LNHDA, CDR2 SQIVND (reference sequence). The CDR3 runs 15 residues. In DNA form, the CDR3 reads TGTGCCAGTATCTCCGGACTAGCGGGAGCTGATACGCAGTATTTT. Translated: CASISGLAGADTQYF. The full variable domain, in which reference TRBV19 and TRBJ2-3 provide the parts outside the CDR3, is DGGITQSPKYLFRKEGQNVTLSCEQNLNHDAMYWYRQDPGQGLRLIYYSQIVNDFQKGDIAEGYSVSREKKESFPLTVTSAQKNPTAFYLCASISGLAGADTQYFGPGTRLTVL.

The chain couples TRBV30 to TRBJ1-1; D is unresolved. CDR3 length equals 12 residues. The V end lost 0 bases, the J end lost 3 bases, and 5 bases lay between the germline ends. CDR1 is GTSNPN and CDR2 is SVGIG in the germline V gene (reference sequence). The CDR3 protein is CAWSVEYTEAFF. The CDR3 DNA is TGTGCCTGGAGTGTCGAGTACACTGAAGCTTTCTTT.

This chain links TRBV9 with TRBJ2-4, with 7 bases aligning to TRBD1. The CDR3 spans 16 residues. The ends lost 0 bases at V and 4 bases at J; junction bases unmatched: 7. CDR1 and CDR2 from the germline V gene are SGDLS and YYNGEE. The CDR3 here is CASSVGVPGGKNIQYF. The CDR3 DNA reads as TGTGCCAGCAGCGTAGGAGTCCCAGGGGGAAAAAACATTCAGTACTTC.

This clone was found a few times. The chain links TRBV30 to TRBJ2-1, with 8 bases lining up with TRBD2. This CDR3 region has 13 residues. Trimming at V came to 5 bases and at J to 2 bases, leaving 2 bases not matched to a gene. Per the germline V gene, CDR1 is GTSNPN and CDR2 is SVGIG (reference sequence). The CDR3 loop reads CAWLSGAYNEQFF. In DNA, the CDR3 is TGTGCCTGGCTTAGCGGGGCCTACAATGAGCAGTTCTTC.